This entry is about one T cell receptor beta chain. The table came from immunoSEQ multiplex PCR; TCRdb's copy has only in-frame clones and leaves some out. This table has some 70,000 clones, around nine tenths appearing once. At baseline, cycle 4 day 1, and cycle 7 day 1, blood was sampled. The data were obtained in a study of OX40 agonist ivuxolimab in advanced cancers. Germline CDR1 MNHEY, CDR2 SMNVEV (reference sequence). CDR3 length equals 13 residues. V lost 3 bases to trimming and J lost 7 bases, with 12 bases between them. V gene TRBV27 combines with J gene TRBJ1-1; D uncertain. The starting material was CD4+ or CD8+ T cells sorted from blood, obtained in a trial of the OX40 agonist ivuxolimab. The clonotype comes from an adult with an advanced solid tumor such as melanoma, head and neck, liver or kidney cancer. CDR3 sequence: CASSLKRTHEAFF. The CDR3 nucleotides are TGTGCCAGCAGTTTGAAACGGACTCATGAAGCTTTCTTT.